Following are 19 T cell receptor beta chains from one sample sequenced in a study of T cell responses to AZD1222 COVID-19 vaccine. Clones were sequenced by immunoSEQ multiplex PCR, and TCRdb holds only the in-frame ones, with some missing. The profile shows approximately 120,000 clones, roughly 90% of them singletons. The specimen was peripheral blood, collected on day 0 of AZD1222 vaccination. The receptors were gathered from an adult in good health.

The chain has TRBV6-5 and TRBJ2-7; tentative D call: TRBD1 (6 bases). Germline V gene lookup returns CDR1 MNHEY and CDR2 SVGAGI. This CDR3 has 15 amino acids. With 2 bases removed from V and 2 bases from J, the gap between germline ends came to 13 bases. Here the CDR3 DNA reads TGTGCCAGCAGTTACCTGGGACAACCTACCTACGAGCAGTACTTC. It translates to CASSYLGQPTYEQYF.

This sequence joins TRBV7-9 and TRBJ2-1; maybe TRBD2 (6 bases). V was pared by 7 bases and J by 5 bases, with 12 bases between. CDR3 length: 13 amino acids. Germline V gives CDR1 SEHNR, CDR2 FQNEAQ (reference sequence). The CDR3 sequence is CASTRDSDNEQFF. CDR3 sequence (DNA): TGTGCCAGCACAAGGGACTCTGACAATGAGCAGTTCTTC.

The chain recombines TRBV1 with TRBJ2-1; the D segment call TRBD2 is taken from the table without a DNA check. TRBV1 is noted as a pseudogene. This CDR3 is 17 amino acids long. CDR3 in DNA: TGCACCAGCAGCCAAGCCCCTAGCGGACACAAGTCTAGTGGGGATTTCTTC. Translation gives CTSSQAPSGHKSSGDFF.

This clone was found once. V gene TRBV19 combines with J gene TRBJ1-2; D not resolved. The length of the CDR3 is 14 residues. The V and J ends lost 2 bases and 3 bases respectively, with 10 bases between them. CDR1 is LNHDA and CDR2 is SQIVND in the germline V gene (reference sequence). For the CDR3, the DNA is TGTGCCAGTAGTATAAGGCCAGCGGACTATGGCTACACCTTC. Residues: CASSIRPADYGYTF.

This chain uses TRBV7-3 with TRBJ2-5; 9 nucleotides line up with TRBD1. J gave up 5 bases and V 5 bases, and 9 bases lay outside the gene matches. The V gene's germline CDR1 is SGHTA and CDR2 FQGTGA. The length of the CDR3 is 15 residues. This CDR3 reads CASSPGTGLGETQYF. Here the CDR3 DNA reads TGTGCCAGCAGCCCCGGGACAGGGTTGGGGGAGACCCAGTACTTC.

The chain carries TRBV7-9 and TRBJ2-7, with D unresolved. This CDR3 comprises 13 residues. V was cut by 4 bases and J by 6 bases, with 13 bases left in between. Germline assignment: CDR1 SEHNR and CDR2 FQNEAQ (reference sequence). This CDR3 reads CASSSSVGREQYF. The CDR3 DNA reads TGTGCCAGCAGCTCCTCCGTAGGACGCGAGCAGTACTTC.

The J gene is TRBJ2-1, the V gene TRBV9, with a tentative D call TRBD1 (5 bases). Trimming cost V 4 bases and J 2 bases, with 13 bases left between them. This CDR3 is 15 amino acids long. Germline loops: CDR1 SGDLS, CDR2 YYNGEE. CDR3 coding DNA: TGTGCCAGCAGCCCACCAGGGTCTACCTACAATGAGCAGTTCTTC. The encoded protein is CASSPPGSTYNEQFF.

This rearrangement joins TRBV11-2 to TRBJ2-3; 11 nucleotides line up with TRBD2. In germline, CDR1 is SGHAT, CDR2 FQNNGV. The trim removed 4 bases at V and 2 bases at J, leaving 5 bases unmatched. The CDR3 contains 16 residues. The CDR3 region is CASSSGLAGLTDTQYF. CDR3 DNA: TGTGCCAGCAGCTCAGGACTAGCGGGCCTCACAGATACGCAGTATTTT.

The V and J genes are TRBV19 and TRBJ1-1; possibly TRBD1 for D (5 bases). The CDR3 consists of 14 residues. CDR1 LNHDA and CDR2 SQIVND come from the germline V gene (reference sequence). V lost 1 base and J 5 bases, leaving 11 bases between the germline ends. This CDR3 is CASSIGHAGTEAFF. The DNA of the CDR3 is TGTGCCAGTAGTATAGGCCATGCAGGGACTGAAGCTTTCTTT.

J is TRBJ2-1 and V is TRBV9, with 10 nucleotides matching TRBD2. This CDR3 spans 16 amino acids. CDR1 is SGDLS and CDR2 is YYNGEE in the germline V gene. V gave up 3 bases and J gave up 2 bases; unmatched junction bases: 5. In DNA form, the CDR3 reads TGTGCCAGCAGCGGGCTAGCGGGAGACGCCTACAATGAGCAGTTCTTC. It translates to CASSGLAGDAYNEQFF.

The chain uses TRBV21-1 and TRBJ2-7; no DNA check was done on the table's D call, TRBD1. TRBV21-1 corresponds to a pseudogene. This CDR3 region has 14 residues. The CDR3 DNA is TGTGCCAGCAGCTCCCGCGACAGGGGGTACGAGCAGTACTTC. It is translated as CASSSRDRGYEQYF.

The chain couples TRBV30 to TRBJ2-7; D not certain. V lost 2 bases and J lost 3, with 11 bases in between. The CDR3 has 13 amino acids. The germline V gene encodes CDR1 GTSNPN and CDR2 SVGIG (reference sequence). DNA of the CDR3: TGTGCCTGGAGTATAAGCCTTGACTACGAGCAGTACTTC. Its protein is CAWSISLDYEQYF.

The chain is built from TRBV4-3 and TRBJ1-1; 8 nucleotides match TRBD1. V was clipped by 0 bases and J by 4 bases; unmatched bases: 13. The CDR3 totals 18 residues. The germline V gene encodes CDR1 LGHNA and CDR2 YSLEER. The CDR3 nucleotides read TGCGCCAGCAGCCAAGACTTTCGGATTGGTACAGGGGGCACTGAAGCTTTCTTT. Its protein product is CASSQDFRIGTGGTEAFF.

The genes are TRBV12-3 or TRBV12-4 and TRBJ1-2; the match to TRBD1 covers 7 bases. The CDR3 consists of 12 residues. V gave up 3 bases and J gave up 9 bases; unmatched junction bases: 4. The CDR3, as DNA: TGTGCCAGCAGTTTCGAGGGGGCGAGCTACACCTTC. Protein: CASSFEGASYTF.

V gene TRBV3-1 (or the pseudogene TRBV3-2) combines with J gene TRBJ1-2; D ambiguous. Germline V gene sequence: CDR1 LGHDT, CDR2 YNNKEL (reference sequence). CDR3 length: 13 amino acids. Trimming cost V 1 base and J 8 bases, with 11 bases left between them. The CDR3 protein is CASSQGRDGGYTF. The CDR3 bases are TGTGCCAGCAGCCAAGGACGCGACGGCGGCTACACCTTC.

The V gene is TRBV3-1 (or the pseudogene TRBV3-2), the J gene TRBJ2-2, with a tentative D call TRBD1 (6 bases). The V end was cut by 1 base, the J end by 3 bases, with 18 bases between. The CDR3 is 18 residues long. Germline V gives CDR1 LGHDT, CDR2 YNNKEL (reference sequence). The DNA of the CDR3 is TGTGCCAGCAGCCAAGCATCATGGCTACAGGGCCACACCGGGGAGCTGTTTTTT. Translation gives CASSQASWLQGHTGELFF.

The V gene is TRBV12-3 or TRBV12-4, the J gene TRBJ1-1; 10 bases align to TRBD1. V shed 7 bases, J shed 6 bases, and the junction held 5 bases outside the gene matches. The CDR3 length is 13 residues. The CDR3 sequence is CASTTDRGAEAFF. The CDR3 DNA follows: TGTGCCAGCACGACGGACAGGGGGGCTGAAGCTTTCTTT.

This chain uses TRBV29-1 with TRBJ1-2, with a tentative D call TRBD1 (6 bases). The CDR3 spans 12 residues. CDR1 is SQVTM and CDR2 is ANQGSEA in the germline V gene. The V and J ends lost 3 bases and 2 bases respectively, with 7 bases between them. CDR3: CSVEDSNYGYTF. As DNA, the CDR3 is TGCAGCGTTGAGGACAGCAACTATGGCTACACCTTC.

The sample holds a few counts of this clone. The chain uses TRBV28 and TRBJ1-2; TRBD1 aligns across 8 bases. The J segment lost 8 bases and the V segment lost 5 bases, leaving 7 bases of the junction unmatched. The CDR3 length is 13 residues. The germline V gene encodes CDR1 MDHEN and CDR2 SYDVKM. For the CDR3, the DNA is TGTGCCAGCAGTGAGGACCAGGGGGCCGGCTACACCTTC. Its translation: CASSEDQGAGYTF.